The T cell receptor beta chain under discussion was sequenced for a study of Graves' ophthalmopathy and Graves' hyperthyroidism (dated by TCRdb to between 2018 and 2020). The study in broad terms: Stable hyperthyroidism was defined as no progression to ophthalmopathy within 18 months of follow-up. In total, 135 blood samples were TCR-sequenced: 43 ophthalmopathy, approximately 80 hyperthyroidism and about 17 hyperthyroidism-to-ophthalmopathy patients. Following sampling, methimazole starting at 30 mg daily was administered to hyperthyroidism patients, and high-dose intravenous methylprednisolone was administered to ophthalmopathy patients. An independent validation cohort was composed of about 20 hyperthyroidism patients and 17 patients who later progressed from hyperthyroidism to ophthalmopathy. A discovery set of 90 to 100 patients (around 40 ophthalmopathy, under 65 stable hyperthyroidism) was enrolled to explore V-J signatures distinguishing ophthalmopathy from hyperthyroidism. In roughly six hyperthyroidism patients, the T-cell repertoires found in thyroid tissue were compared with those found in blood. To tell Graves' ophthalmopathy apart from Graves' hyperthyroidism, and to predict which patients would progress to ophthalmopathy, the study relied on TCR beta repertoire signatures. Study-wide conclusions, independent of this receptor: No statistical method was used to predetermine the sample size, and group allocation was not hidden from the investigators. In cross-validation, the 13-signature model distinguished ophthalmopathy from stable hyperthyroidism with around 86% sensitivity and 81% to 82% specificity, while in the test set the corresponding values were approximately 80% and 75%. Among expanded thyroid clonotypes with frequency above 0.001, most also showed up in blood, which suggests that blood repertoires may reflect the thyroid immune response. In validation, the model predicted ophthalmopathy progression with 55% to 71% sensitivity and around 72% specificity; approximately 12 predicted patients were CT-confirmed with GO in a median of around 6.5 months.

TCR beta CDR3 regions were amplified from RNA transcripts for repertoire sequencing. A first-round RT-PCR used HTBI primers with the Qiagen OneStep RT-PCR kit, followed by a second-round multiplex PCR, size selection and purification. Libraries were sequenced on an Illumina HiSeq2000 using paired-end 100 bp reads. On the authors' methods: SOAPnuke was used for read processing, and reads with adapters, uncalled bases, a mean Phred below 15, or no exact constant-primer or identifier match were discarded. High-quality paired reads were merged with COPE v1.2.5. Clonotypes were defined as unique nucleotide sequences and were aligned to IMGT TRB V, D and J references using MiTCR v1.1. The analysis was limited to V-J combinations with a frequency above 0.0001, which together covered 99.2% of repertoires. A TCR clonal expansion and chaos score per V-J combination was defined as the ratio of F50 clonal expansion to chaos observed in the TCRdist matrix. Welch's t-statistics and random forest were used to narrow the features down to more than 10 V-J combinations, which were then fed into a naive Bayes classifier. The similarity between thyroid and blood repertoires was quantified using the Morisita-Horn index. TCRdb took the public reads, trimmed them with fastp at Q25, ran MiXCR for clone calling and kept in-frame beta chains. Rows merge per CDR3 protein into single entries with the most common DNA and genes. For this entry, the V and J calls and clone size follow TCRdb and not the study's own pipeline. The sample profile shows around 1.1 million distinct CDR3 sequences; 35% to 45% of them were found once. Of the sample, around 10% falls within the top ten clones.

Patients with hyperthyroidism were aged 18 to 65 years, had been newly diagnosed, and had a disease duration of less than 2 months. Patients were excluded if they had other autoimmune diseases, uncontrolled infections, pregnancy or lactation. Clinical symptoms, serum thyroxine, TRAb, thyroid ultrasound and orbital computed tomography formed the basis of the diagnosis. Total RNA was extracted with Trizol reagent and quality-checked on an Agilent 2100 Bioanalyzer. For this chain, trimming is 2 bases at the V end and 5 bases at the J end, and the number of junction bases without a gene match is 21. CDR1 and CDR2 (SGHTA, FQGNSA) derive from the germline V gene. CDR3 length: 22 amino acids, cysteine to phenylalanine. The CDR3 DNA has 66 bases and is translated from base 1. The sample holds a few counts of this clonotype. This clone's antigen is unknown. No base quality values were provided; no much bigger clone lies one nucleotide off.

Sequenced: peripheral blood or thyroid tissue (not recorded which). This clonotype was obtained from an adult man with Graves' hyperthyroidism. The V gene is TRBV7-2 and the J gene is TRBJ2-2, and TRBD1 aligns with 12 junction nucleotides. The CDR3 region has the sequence CASSLRLWDRGRLGPQTGELFF. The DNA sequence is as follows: TGTGCCAGCAGCTTAAGGCTCTGGGACAGGGGGCGTCTTGGGCCACAAACCGGGGAGCTGTTTTTT.